This T cell receptor beta chain was documented in a study of T cells in narcolepsy. Study context: Enrolled donors included narcolepsy type 1 or type 2 patients and healthy controls.

Here immunoSEQ multiplex PCR was the method, and the copy in TCRdb shows in-frame clones only, minus some. The sample includes about 40,000 clones, approximately 89% of them seen just once. This CDR3 is 15 amino acids long. Trimming removed 4 bases from V and 7 bases from J, with 21 bases in between. Germline CDR1 SGHDT, CDR2 YYEEEE. Of note for this clone: Its target is not known.

Study outcomes and limitations: Comparing one patient's CSF and blood CD4+ clonotypes highlighted HCRT- and TRIB2-specific autoreactive clonotypes. In some patient and control memory CD4+ samples, autoreactive clones were absent. Autoreactive clonotypes reportedly recurred in blood of same and different patients, not controls.

The V and J genes are TRBV5-6 and TRBJ2-7, with D tentatively TRBD2 (7 bases). The TCR was taken from a human donor with narcolepsy. Input material: CD45RA- memory CD4+ T cells from PBMCs. The CDR3 loop reads CASSLALGGAGEQYF. The DNA for the CDR3 is TGTGCCAGCAGCCTGGCCCTTGGGGGGGCAGGGGAGCAGTACTTC.